This entry describes one TCR beta chain. As yet, its antigen is unknown. TCRdb independently ran MiXCR on the reads; one entry per CDR3 protein. There are some 800,000 distinct CDR3 sequences in the sample; 32% occur only once, and under 15% lies in the top ten. The sample is drawn from a study of T cell repertoires in cytomegalovirus infection. Overall study context: An indication of both CMV infection and matching HLA type came from public TCR beta signatures. Study conclusions and caveats: It was HLA-C-restricted CMV-specific TCR beta clonotypes that dominated the response ex vivo.

The V end was cut by 6 bases, the J end by 4 bases, with 10 bases between. This CDR3 contains 12 residues. Germline CDR1 and CDR2: DFQATT and SNEGSKA (reference sequence). The receptor comes from a human donor in good health (CMV status not recorded). Some clones in this sample may be carry-over from other donors' samples. The J gene is TRBJ2-1, the V gene TRBV20-1; no clear D gene. The starting material was cultured CD8+ T cells from PBMCs, obtained from culture after CMV antigen stimulation. CDR3 bases: TGCAGTGCCCGAGGACCGTACAATGAGCAGTTCTTC. Its translation is CSARGPYNEQFF.